The 18 T cell receptor beta chains presented below share a single source sample, sequenced in a study of blood T cell repertoires in COVID-19. TCRdb keeps only in-frame clones here, not all; method: immunoSEQ multiplex PCR. The sample carries roughly 190,000 clones, roughly 77% recorded once. The sample consisted of PBMCs or T cells enriched from blood (not recorded which). The receptors originated from a woman between 45 and 65 years old with acute COVID-19.

The chain carries TRBV3-1 (or the pseudogene TRBV3-2) and TRBJ1-2; 9 nucleotides agree with TRBD1. This CDR3 has 13 residues. The V gene end was trimmed by 4 bases and the J gene end by 7 bases; junction bases not matched to a gene: 4. Germline V gives CDR1 LGHDT, CDR2 YNNKEL (reference sequence). The CDR3 is CASSPQGAGGYTF. The CDR3 bases are TGTGCCAGCAGCCCACAGGGGGCGGGTGGCTACACCTTC.

V gene TRBV7-3 combines with J gene TRBJ1-2; maybe TRBD1 (5 bases). CDR1 is SGHTA and CDR2 is FQGTGA in the germline V gene. The CDR3 extends over 13 amino acids. The V end lost 1 base, the J end lost 6 bases, and 9 bases lay between the germline ends. For the CDR3, the DNA is TGTGCCAGCAGCTTAAGGGGAGGGGATGGCTACACCTTC. It codes for CASSLRGGDGYTF.

This clone has a single count. This chain joins TRBV7-2 and TRBJ1-2, with D tentatively TRBD1 (5 bases). V lost 1 base, J lost 7 bases, and 19 bases lay in between. CDR1 SGHTA and CDR2 FQGNSA come from the germline V gene. This CDR3 is 16 amino acids long. CDR3 loop: CASSLVPGSAAGGYTF. The CDR3 DNA sequence: TGTGCCAGCAGCTTAGTCCCAGGGTCGGCAGCGGGTGGCTACACCTTC.

J is TRBJ1-2 and V is TRBV29-1; no clear D. Trimming stripped 2 bases from V and 2 bases from J, with 6 bases between. CDR3 length: 12 residues. The germline gives CDR1 SQVTM, CDR2 ANQGSEA. The CDR3 DNA sequence: TGCAGCGTTGAAAGACAAAACTATGGCTACACCTTC. Its translation: CSVERQNYGYTF.

V usage is TRBV6-5 and J usage is TRBJ2-3, with D possibly TRBD2 on 7 matching bases. Germline V lookup: CDR1 MNHEY, CDR2 SVGAGI. V was shortened by 0 bases and J by 0 bases, with 10 bases between the two germline ends. The CDR3 length is 16 residues. The CDR3 coding sequence is TGTGCCAGCAGTTACTCTTGCGGGGGCAGCACAGATACGCAGTATTTT. This sequence encodes CASSYSCGGSTDTQYF.

In the case of this clone: Other DNA sequences in this specimen translate into the identical CDR3. This chain joins TRBV5-6 and TRBJ2-7, with no clear D. V lost 1 base to trimming and J lost 3 bases, with 5 bases between them. CDR3 size: 12 residues. Per the germline V gene, CDR1 is SGHDT and CDR2 is YYEEEE. This CDR3 reads CASSLYGYEQYV. CDR3 sequence (DNA): TGTGCCAGCAGCTTGTACGGCTACGAGCAGTACGTC.

V is TRBV4-1 and J is TRBJ1-1, with D hard to call. Germline V gene sequence: CDR1 MGHRA, CDR2 YSYEKL. The CDR3 totals 15 residues. The V end lost 4 bases, the J end lost 3 bases, and 15 bases lay between the germline ends. Here the CDR3 reads CASSPPGFLDTEAFF. In DNA form, the CDR3 reads TGCGCCAGCAGCCCCCCAGGTTTCCTGGACACTGAAGCTTTCTTT.

In its sample, this clone was seen once. The chain recombines TRBV7-6 with TRBJ1-5; 7 positions agree with TRBD1. CDR1 is SGHVS and CDR2 is FNYEAQ in the germline V gene. V gave up 5 bases and J gave up 5 bases; unmatched junction bases: 9. The CDR3 loop spans 15 amino acids. In DNA form, the CDR3 reads TGTGCCAGCAGCCCCCGGACAGGCGCTGATCAGCCCCAGCATTTT. Translating it yields CASSPRTGADQPQHF.

J is TRBJ1-6 and V is TRBV27, with 7 bases matching TRBD1. With V trimmed by 8 bases and J by 1 base, 17 bases remained unmatched. This CDR3 has 19 residues. Germline CDR1 MNHEY, CDR2 SMNVEV (reference sequence). CDR3: CASGIPTGFRGSYNSPLHF. For the CDR3, the DNA is TGTGCCAGCGGGATTCCGACAGGGTTCAGAGGTTCCTATAATTCACCCCTCCACTTT.

This rearrangement joins TRBV3-1 (or the pseudogene TRBV3-2) to TRBJ2-5, with 8 bases identical to TRBD1. Germline V gene lookup returns CDR1 LGHDT and CDR2 YNNKEL (reference sequence). The CDR3 sequence is 18 residues long. V lost 0 bases, J lost 5 bases, and 14 bases stayed unmatched. The CDR3 protein is CASSQDATGVGFMETQYF. DNA of the CDR3: TGTGCCAGCAGCCAAGATGCGACAGGGGTTGGGTTTATGGAGACCCAGTACTTC.

The rearrangement joins TRBV4-2 to TRBJ1-4; D perhaps matches TRBD1 (5 bases). Germline lookup yields CDR1 LGHNA and CDR2 YNFKEQ. Between the trimmed V and J ends, which lost 5 bases and 2 bases, there was a span of 12 bases. This CDR3 comprises 15 residues. This chain's CDR3 is CASSSGGRTNEKLFF. For the CDR3, the DNA is TGTGCCAGCAGCTCTGGGGGGAGGACTAATGAAAAACTGTTTTTT.

The rearrangement links TRBV6-5 to TRBJ1-3, with 8 bases lining up with TRBD1. The CDR3 loop spans 16 amino acids. The germline V gene encodes CDR1 MNHEY and CDR2 SVGAGI. V dropped 2 bases and J dropped 4; count of bases not matched to a gene: 7. The CDR3 here is CASSYGAGTGGNTIYF. DNA of the CDR3: TGTGCCAGCAGTTACGGCGCCGGGACAGGAGGAAACACCATATATTTT.

The gene calls are TRBV10-3 and TRBJ2-7, with a possible D match to TRBD2 (7 bases). The CDR3 has 15 amino acids. Germline lookup yields CDR1 ENHRY and CDR2 SYGVKD. V shed 5 bases and J shed 2 bases, with 16 bases lying between them. CDR3 loop: CAISPGGGAPYEQYV. DNA of the CDR3: TGTGCCATCAGTCCAGGTGGGGGGGCTCCCTACGAGCAGTACGTC.

The genes are TRBV5-1 and TRBJ2-3, with 8 bases identical to TRBD2. After removal of 5 bases from V and 2 bases from J, the junction contained 4 bases not matched to a gene. The CDR3 runs to 14 residues. The germline V gene encodes CDR1 SGHRS and CDR2 YFSETQ. The CDR3 coding sequence is TGCGCCAGCAGACTAGCGGATACCACAGATACGCAGTATTTT. This codes for CASRLADTTDTQYF.

The chain is built from TRBV18 and TRBJ2-7; D is perhaps TRBD1 (5 bases). The germline V and J ends were trimmed by 5 bases and 0 bases, with 20 bases remaining between them. The CDR3 spans 17 residues. Germline CDR1 and CDR2: KGHSH and LQKENI. The CDR3 spells CASSTQPTVQSSYEQYV. CDR3 sequence (DNA): TGTGCCAGCTCAACGCAACCGACAGTTCAGAGCTCCTACGAGCAGTACGTC.

This clone was picked up a small number of times. Mismatch with germline at one junction end may stem from a read error. The CDR3, as DNA: TGTGCCAGCAGCGAAGGACTAGCGGGACTATCCTTCTCCTACAATGAGCAGTTCTTC. This translates into CASSEGLAGLSFSYNEQFF. The rearrangement links TRBV2 to TRBJ2-1; 12 positions match TRBD2. The CDR3 length is 19 residues. Germline values: CDR1 SNHLY, CDR2 FYNNEI.

The V call is TRBV10-1, the J call TRBJ2-3; 8 nucleotides agree with TRBD1. The V gene's germline CDR1 is WNHNN and CDR2 SYGVQD (reference sequence). J gave up 3 bases and V 10 bases, and 12 bases lay outside the gene matches. The CDR3 spans 15 residues. The CDR3 sequence is CATREGQGATDTQYF. CDR3 DNA: TGCGCCACCCGGGAAGGACAGGGAGCGACAGATACGCAGTATTTT.

The chain joins TRBV6-1 to TRBJ1-2; no reliable D call. The CDR3 totals 14 residues. The germline V gene encodes CDR1 MNHNS and CDR2 SASEGT. Trimming removed 0 bases from V and 2 bases from J, with 7 bases in between. CDR3 region: CASSEASPNYGYTF. The CDR3 DNA is TGTGCCAGCAGTGAAGCCAGTCCAAACTATGGCTACACCTTC.